The next 2 T cell receptor beta chains were all read from a single sample in a study of cytomegalovirus exposure and HLA in healthy donors. 60 Vbeta and 13 Jbeta primers were used in PCR. Sequencing was performed with immunoSEQ multiplex PCR; in TCRdb, only in-frame clones are kept and a portion is missing. The profile shows around 45,000 clones, roughly half of them singletons. Specimen: PBMCs. Receptor source: a man in his sixties in good health and CMV-seronegative.

The J gene is TRBJ2-7, the V gene TRBV10-3; 9 bases map to TRBD1. CDR1 and CDR2 from the germline V gene are ENHRY and SYGVKD. Trimming took 6 bases from V and 5 from J; bases not matched to a gene: 8. CDR3 length equals 14 residues. The CDR3: CAISQPGTGNEQYF. In nucleotides, the CDR3 is TGTGCCATCAGCCAGCCCGGGACAGGGAACGAGCAGTACTTC.

This chain connects TRBV5-4 to TRBJ2-7; 9 bases fit TRBD2. Germline CDR1 reads SGHNT; CDR2 reads YYREEE (reference sequence). V dropped 0 bases and J dropped 3; count of bases not matched to a gene: 4. This CDR3 spans 15 amino acids. The CDR3 sequence is CASSLAGGRVYEQYF. CDR3 sequence (DNA): TGTGCCAGCAGCTTGGCCGGCGGGAGGGTCTACGAGCAGTACTTC. Full variable domain (missing parts from reference TRBV5-4 and TRBJ2-7): ETGVTQSPTHLIKTRGQQVTLRCSSQSGHNTVSWYQQALGQGPQFIFQYYREEENGRGNFPPRFSGLQFPNYSSELNVNALELDDSALYLCASSLAGGRVYEQYFGPGTRLTVT.